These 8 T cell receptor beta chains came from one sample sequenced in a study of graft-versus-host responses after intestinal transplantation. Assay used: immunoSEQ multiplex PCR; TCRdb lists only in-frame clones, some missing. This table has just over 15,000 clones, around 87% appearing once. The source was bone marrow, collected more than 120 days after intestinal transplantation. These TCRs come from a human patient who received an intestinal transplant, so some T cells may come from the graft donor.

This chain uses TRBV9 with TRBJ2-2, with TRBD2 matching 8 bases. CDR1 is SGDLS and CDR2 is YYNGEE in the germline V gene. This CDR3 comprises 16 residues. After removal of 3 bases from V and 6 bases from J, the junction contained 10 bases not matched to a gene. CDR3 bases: TGTGCCAGCAGCGCCCCGCGAGCGGGAGAGGCCGGGGAGCTGTTTTTT. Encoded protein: CASSAPRAGEAGELFF.

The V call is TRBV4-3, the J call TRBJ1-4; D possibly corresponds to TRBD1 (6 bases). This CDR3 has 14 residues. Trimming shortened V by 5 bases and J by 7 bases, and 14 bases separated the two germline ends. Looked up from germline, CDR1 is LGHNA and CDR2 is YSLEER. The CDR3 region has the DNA TGCGCCAGCAGCTTACAGGGAACCACTGAAAAACTGTTTTTT. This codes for CASSLQGTTEKLFF.

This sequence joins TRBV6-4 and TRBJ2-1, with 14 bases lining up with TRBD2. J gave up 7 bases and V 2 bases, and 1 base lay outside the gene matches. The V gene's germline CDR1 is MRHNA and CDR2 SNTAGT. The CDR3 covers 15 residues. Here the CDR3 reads CASSDRLAGGNEQFF. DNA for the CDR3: TGTGCCAGCAGTGACAGACTAGCGGGAGGGAATGAGCAGTTCTTC.

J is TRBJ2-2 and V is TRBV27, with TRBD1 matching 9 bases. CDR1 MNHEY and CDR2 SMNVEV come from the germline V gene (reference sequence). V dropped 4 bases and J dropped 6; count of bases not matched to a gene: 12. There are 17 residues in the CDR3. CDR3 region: CASSYTPTGGFSGELFF. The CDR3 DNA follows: TGTGCCAGCAGTTACACCCCGACAGGGGGTTTCTCCGGGGAGCTGTTTTTT.

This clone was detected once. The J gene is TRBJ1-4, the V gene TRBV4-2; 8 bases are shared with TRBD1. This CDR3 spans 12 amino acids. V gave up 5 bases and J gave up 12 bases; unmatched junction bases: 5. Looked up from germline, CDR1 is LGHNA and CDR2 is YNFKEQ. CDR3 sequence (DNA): TGTGCCAGCAGCATAGACAGGGGACAACTGTTTTTT. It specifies CASSIDRGQLFF.

CDR3 sequence reads: CASSVNFDSFSGNTIYF. The CDR3 DNA reads TGTGCCAGTAGTGTGAATTTCGACAGTTTCTCTGGAAACACCATATATTTT. The V call is TRBV19, the J call TRBJ1-3, with D possibly TRBD1 on 5 matching bases. CDR1 and CDR2 from the germline V gene are LNHDA and SQIVND (reference sequence). The V end lost 5 bases, the J end lost 0 bases, and 17 bases lay between the germline ends. The CDR3 runs 17 residues.

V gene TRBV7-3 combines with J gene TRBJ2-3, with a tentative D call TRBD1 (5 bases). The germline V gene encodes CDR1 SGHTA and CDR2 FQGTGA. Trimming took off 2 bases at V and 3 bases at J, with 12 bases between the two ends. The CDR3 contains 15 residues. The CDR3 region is CASSLGRDFTDTQYF. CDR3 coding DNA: TGTGCCAGCAGCTTAGGCAGGGATTTTACAGATACGCAGTATTTT. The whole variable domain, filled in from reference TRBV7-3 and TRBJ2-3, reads GAGVSQTPSNKVTEKGKYVELRCDPISGHTALYWYRQSLGQGPEFLIYFQGTGAADDSGLPNDRFFAVRPEGSVSTLKIQRTERGDSAVYLCASSLGRDFTDTQYFGPGTRLTVL.

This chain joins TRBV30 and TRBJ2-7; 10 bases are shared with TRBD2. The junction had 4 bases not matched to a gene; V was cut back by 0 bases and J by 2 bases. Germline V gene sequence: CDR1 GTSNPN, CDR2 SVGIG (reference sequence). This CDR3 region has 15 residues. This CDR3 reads CAWSVGSGRAYEQYF. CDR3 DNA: TGTGCCTGGAGTGTAGGCAGCGGGAGGGCCTACGAGCAGTACTTC.